This T cell receptor (beta chain) is from a study of blood T cell repertoires in COVID-19 (dated by TCRdb to 2018 to 2020). In terms of the full investigation: Samples from collaborators originated in the United States, Italy and Spain and spanned both the acute and convalescent phases of COVID-19. The prospective study material was composed of cDNA or gDNA derived from T cells, B-cell-depleted T cells, or PBMCs. Subjects who had been exposed to COVID-19, were actively infected with it, or had recovered from it provided the deeply sampled blood TCRbeta repertoires that made up the dataset. A freely available public database, intended as a resource for researchers studying the immune response to SARS-CoV-2, is where the repertoires were released. The samples were drawn from two sources: the first 160 participants of the ongoing ImmuneRACE study, and 1,000 to 1,500 subjects contributed by 6 global collaborators. A de-identified subject ID, COVID-19 status, age in years and sex were almost always included in the sample metadata. HLA class I and class II types, where available, came from metadata supplied by the sample provider rather than from assay-based typing. The full study reports these points: How much clinical and demographic metadata was included differed by source and by participant, and the metadata was provided uncurated.

Samples from volunteer blood donors who had recovered from COVID-19 were contributed by a second Seattle source. The collaborating institutions used their own protocols to collect whole blood in K2EDTA tubes. For TCRbeta analysis, collaborator samples were shipped as frozen whole blood, as isolated PBMCs, or as DNA extracted from either sample type. About this clone: Its antigen is still unknown. It has no much larger one-base neighbor in the sample; base qualities were not kept.

TCRbeta CDR3 regions were amplified from genomic DNA using the immunoSEQ Assay, a bias-controlled multiplex PCR. On the authors' methods: Nucleated cell counts per sample were estimated from amplification of reference gene primers within the assay. To quantify the absolute abundance of each unique TCRbeta CDR3 rearrangement, sequence reads were collapsed and filtered. For each sample, productive Simpson clonality was calculated as the square root of Simpson's diversity index over productive rearrangements. TCRdb obtained this table from immuneACCESS and retained in-frame rearrangements with V and J assigned. These tables miss some clones; where compared with another copy, unresolved V genes account for less than half of the shortfall, and the remainder is unexplained. V, J and clone size reflect that table, while D and trimming were determined from the DNA. Present in this sample are roughly 250,000 clones, around 87% of which were seen just once. Together, the top ten hold roughly 7.8% of the sample.

Trimming removed 4 bases from V and 4 bases from J, leaving 11 bases between the germline ends. The CDR3 starts with the cysteine, ends with the phenylalanine, and has 14 residues. Just CDR3 DNA is preserved here, 42 bases in frame from base 1. The germline V gene (reference sequence) supplies CDR1 SEHNR and CDR2 FQNEAQ. Sequenced material: peripheral blood. This chain is built from TRBV7-9 and TRBJ2-1; TRBD1 is possibly the D segment (7 matching bases). The TCR comes from a man in his 60s who had recovered from COVID-19. The CDR3 here reads CASSWRGQYNEQFF. In nucleotides, the sequence is TGTGCCAGCAGCTGGAGGGGACAGTACAATGAGCAGTTCTTC.